These 32 T cell receptor beta chains were sequenced from one sample in a study of radiotherapy plus CTLA-4 blockade in lung cancer. Data came from immunoSEQ multiplex PCR; TCRdb stores just in-frame clones and leaves some out. The sample has just over 60,000 clones, roughly 80% seen once. The sequencing here drew on peripheral blood, taken from a patient treated with radiotherapy plus ipilimumab. These receptors were collected from a human donor with non-small cell lung cancer who had a complete response to radiotherapy plus ipilimumab.

J is TRBJ2-1 and V is TRBV7-9; D remains ambiguous. The CDR3 is made up of 14 amino acids. Trimming took 2 bases from V and 6 from J, leaving 11 bases between them. The germline V gene encodes CDR1 SEHNR and CDR2 FQNEAQ (reference sequence). CDR3: CASSLTGLSNEQFF. The CDR3, as DNA: TGTGCCAGCAGCTTAACGGGTCTTTCCAATGAGCAGTTCTTC. Variable domain in full (rest from reference TRBV7-9 and TRBJ2-1): DTGVSQNPRHKITKRGQNVTFRCDPISEHNRLYWYRQTLGQGPEFLTYFQNEAQLEKSRLLSDRFSAERPKGSFSTLEIQRTEQGDSAMYLCASSLTGLSNEQFFGPGTRLTVL.

The genes are TRBV18 and TRBJ1-2; the match to TRBD1 covers 8 bases. The CDR3 totals 14 residues. Losses at the gene ends were 3 bases for V and 6 bases for J; bases not matched to a gene: 6. Germline V lookup: CDR1 KGHSH, CDR2 LQKENI. CDR3 in amino acids: CASSPSSTGDGYTF. CDR3 nucleotide sequence: TGTGCCAGCTCACCCTCCTCGACAGGGGATGGCTACACCTTC.

Comment on this clone: One junction end disagrees with the germline gene, perhaps due to a read error. The chain uses TRBV5-5 and TRBJ1-5, with D unclear. The CDR3 contains 13 residues. Germline V gene sequence: CDR1 SGHKS, CDR2 YYEKEE (reference sequence). The CDR3 is CASGRDSDQPQHF. In DNA, the CDR3 is TGTGCCAGTGGGAGGGATAGCGATCAGCCCCAGCATTTT.

V gene TRBV7-2 combines with J gene TRBJ2-6; D is uncertain. Germline V gene sequence: CDR1 SGHTA, CDR2 FQGNSA. The CDR3 consists of 14 residues. V lost 1 base to trimming and J lost 2 bases, with 3 bases between them. The CDR3 sequence is CASSLVTGANVLTF. Here the CDR3 DNA reads TGTGCCAGCAGCTTAGTAACTGGGGCCAACGTCCTGACTTTC.

This rearrangement joins TRBV7-9 to TRBJ2-7, with 11 bases matching TRBD1. The V and J ends lost 6 bases and 5 bases, in that order; junction bases with no gene match: 3. The CDR3 contains 13 residues. Germline CDR1 and CDR2: SEHNR and FQNEAQ (reference sequence). CDR3 region: CASSWTGGDEQYV. Here the CDR3 DNA reads TGTGCCAGCAGTTGGACAGGGGGCGACGAGCAGTACGTC.

About this clone itself: Germline and junction disagree at one end, which may indicate a read error. The chain combines TRBV11-3 with TRBJ2-3; 9 bases align to TRBD2. The CDR3 consists of 15 residues. CDR1 is SGHNT and CDR2 is YENEEA in the germline V gene. CDR3 protein: CASRPTSGGIDAQYF. In DNA, the CDR3 is TGTGCCAGCAGACCGACTAGCGGAGGGATAGATGCGCAGTATTTT.

This clone was recorded a few times. CDR3 nucleotide sequence: TGTGCCAGCAGCTATGTGAACTCTGGAAACACCATATATTTT. Protein: CASSYVNSGNTIYF. The chain recombines TRBV7-9 with TRBJ1-3; D remains unclear. CDR3 length: 14 amino acids. Between the trimmed V and J ends, which lost 4 bases and 0 bases, there was a span of 7 bases. The germline V gene has CDR1 SEHNR and CDR2 FQNEAQ (reference sequence).

The J gene is TRBJ1-3, the V gene TRBV7-2, with D perhaps matching TRBD1 (6 bases). This CDR3 contains 16 residues. Trimming pared 3 bases from V and 0 bases from J, leaving 12 bases between. Germline assignment: CDR1 SGHTA and CDR2 FQGNSA. CDR3 coding DNA: TGTGCCAGCAGCTTCCCCGGACAGAGCTCTGGAAACACCATATATTTT. Its protein is CASSFPGQSSGNTIYF.

The chain joins TRBV6-6 to TRBJ2-3; tentative D call: TRBD2 (6 bases). This CDR3 has 16 amino acids. Looked up from germline, CDR1 is MNHNY and CDR2 is SVGAGI (reference sequence). Trimming cost V 2 bases and J 5 bases, with 17 bases left between them. For the CDR3, the DNA is TGTGCCAGCAGTTACGGCGGGACCGGATGGGGAGATACGCAGTATTTT. It codes for CASSYGGTGWGDTQYF.

This clone appeared once. The CDR3 nucleotides are TGCGCCAGCAGCATAGGACAGGGTGGCGAGCAGTACTTC. Its translation is CASSIGQGGEQYF. The chain links TRBV5-1 to TRBJ2-7; 8 nucleotides line up with TRBD1. The J segment lost 6 bases and the V segment lost 4 bases, leaving 6 bases of the junction unmatched. CDR1 and CDR2 (germline): SGHRS, YFSETQ. CDR3 length: 13 amino acids. Based on the CDR3 plus reference TRBV5-1 and TRBJ2-7, the full variable domain is KAGVTQTPRYLIKTRGQQVTLSCSPISGHRSVSWYQQTPGQGLQFLFEYFSETQRNKGNFPGRFSGRQFSNSRSEMNVSTLELGDSALYLCASSIGQGGEQYFGPGTRLTVT.

The rearrangement links TRBV28 to TRBJ2-1; 9 bases map to TRBD1. Germline V gene data show CDR1 as MDHEN and CDR2 as SYDVKM. The CDR3 has 14 amino acids. With 6 bases clipped from V and 8 bases from J, the junction kept 8 bases outside the gene matches. CDR3 sequence (DNA): TGTGCCAGCAGCCTGGACAGGGGTGGTTATGAGCAGTTCTTC. Encoded protein: CASSLDRGGYEQFF. Complete variable domain (other parts from reference TRBV28 and TRBJ2-1): DVKVTQSSRYLVKRTGEKVFLECVQDMDHENMFWYRQDPGLGLRLIYFSYDVKMKEKGDIPEGYSVSREKKERFSLILESASTNQTSMYLCASSLDRGGYEQFFGPGTRLTVL.

The genes are TRBV6-6 and TRBJ2-5; TRBD2 might be the D (5 bases). Germline V CDR1 and CDR2: MNHNY, SVGAGI (reference sequence). V was pared by 5 bases and J by 1 base, with 11 bases between. This CDR3 region has 14 residues. CDR3 protein: CASSDSATQETQYF. The DNA for the CDR3 is TGTGCCAGCAGTGATAGCGCCACCCAAGAGACCCAGTACTTC.

The J gene is TRBJ2-3, the V gene TRBV7-2, with D possibly TRBD2 on 5 matching bases. Trimming shortened V by 1 base and J by 3 bases, and 11 bases separated the two germline ends. Germline V gene sequence: CDR1 SGHTA, CDR2 FQGNSA. This CDR3 spans 15 amino acids. For the CDR3, the DNA is TGTGCCAGCAGCTTAGACGGGAAAGTGACAGATACGCAGTATTTT. It codes for CASSLDGKVTDTQYF.

The V call is TRBV2, the J call TRBJ1-5; 7 bases are shared with TRBD1. Looked up from germline, CDR1 is SNHLY and CDR2 is FYNNEI. CDR3 length: 14 residues. The V gene end was trimmed by 6 bases and the J gene end by 2 bases; junction bases not matched to a gene: 4. The CDR3, as DNA: TGTGCCAGCAGGTACAGGGGAGGCAATCAGCCCCAGCATTTT. This gives the protein CASRYRGGNQPQHF.

The rearrangement uses TRBV19 and TRBJ1-5; 7 bases line up with TRBD1. V lost 5 bases, J lost 7 bases, and 8 bases stayed unmatched. Germline V gives CDR1 LNHDA, CDR2 SQIVND (reference sequence). The CDR3 contains 14 residues. The CDR3 here is CASSPRQGVQPQHF. The DNA for the CDR3 is TGTGCCAGTAGTCCCCGACAGGGTGTCCAGCCCCAGCATTTT.

The V and J genes are TRBV5-1 and TRBJ2-5; the match to TRBD2 covers 7 bases. Losses at the gene ends were 4 bases for V and 4 bases for J; bases not matched to a gene: 10. The CDR3 consists of 15 residues. CDR1 and CDR2 (germline): SGHRS, YFSETQ. DNA for the CDR3: TGCGCCAGCAGCCCAATGGGGGGGACCTTAGAGACCCAGTACTTC. Protein product: CASSPMGGTLETQYF.

The chain uses TRBV7-6 and TRBJ1-2, with D possibly being TRBD1 (5 bases). Germline V gene lookup returns CDR1 SGHVS and CDR2 FNYEAQ. The CDR3 sequence is 15 residues long. The ends were cut back, 1 base at V and 6 bases at J, with 15 bases in the middle. DNA for the CDR3: TGTGCCAGCAGCTTAGGGGATTTGACAGCGGATGGCTACACCTTC. It is translated as CASSLGDLTADGYTF.

The chain joins TRBV7-8 to TRBJ1-5; D may be TRBD1 (5 bases). This CDR3 spans 20 amino acids. V shed 5 bases and J shed 0 bases, with 26 bases lying between them. Germline CDR1 and CDR2: SGHVS and FQNEAQ. The DNA of the CDR3 is TGTGCCAGCAGCCCCGGGAGGTGGTCCAGGGACCTCAATAGCAATCAGCCCCAGCATTTT. As protein: CASSPGRWSRDLNSNQPQHF.

The CDR3 sequence: CASSLGDRVGDYGYTF. As DNA, the CDR3 is TGTGCCAGCAGTTTAGGGGACAGGGTAGGAGACTATGGCTACACCTTC. The chain uses TRBV28 and TRBJ1-2, with 9 bases matching TRBD1. The CDR3 length is 16 residues. Germline loops: CDR1 MDHEN, CDR2 SYDVKM. J was trimmed by 3 bases and V by 2 bases; bases with no gene match: 7.

The chain is built from TRBV7-2 and TRBJ2-1; the D is unclear. Trimming removed 5 bases from V and 3 bases from J, with 14 bases in between. CDR3 length: 15 residues. Germline CDR1 reads SGHTA; CDR2 reads FQGNSA. The CDR3 here is CASSTFPRNYNEQFF. The CDR3 coding sequence is TGTGCCAGCAGCACGTTCCCCCGGAACTACAATGAGCAGTTCTTC.

The table lists this clone with a few counts. The rearrangement links TRBV19 to TRBJ1-3, with D possibly TRBD1 on 5 matching bases. Trimming cost V 4 bases and J 2 bases, with 12 bases left between them. Germline V gene data show CDR1 as LNHDA and CDR2 as SQIVND (reference sequence). This CDR3 is built from 15 residues. CDR3 sequence: CASSTETGTGNTIYF. The CDR3 DNA sequence: TGTGCCAGTAGTACCGAAACAGGAACTGGAAACACCATATATTTT. Supplemented by reference TRBV19 and TRBJ1-3, the full variable domain reads DGGITQSPKYLFRKEGQNVTLSCEQNLNHDAMYWYRQDPGQGLRLIYYSQIVNDFQKGDIAEGYSVSREKKESFPLTVTSAQKNPTAFYLCASSTETGTGNTIYFGEGSWLTVV.

This clone has just a few counts. The chain couples TRBV19 to TRBJ1-3; D gene uncertain. Germline lookup yields CDR1 LNHDA and CDR2 SQIVND (reference sequence). The CDR3 totals 13 residues. V was cut by 6 bases and J by 2 bases, with 8 bases left in between. CDR3 DNA: TGTGCCAGTAGGTTCCTGGCTGGAAACACCATATATTTT. The encoded protein is CASRFLAGNTIYF.

The CDR3 protein is CASSLAESYGYTF. The CDR3 nucleotides read TGTGCCAGCAGCTTAGCAGAGAGCTATGGCTACACCTTC. The chain links TRBV7-2 to TRBJ1-2, with unresolved D. The CDR3 is 13 residues long. V lost 0 bases to trimming and J lost 4 bases, with 6 bases between them. Germline V gene sequence: CDR1 SGHTA, CDR2 FQGNSA.

The chain links TRBV5-1 to TRBJ1-1; D is perhaps TRBD1 (6 bases). Germline V gene data show CDR1 as SGHRS and CDR2 as YFSETQ. This CDR3 contains 17 residues. Deletions cut 4 bases from V and 6 bases from J, with 25 bases between. The CDR3 region is CASSLPTGPIGSAEAFF. Here the CDR3 DNA reads TGCGCCAGCAGCCTGCCTACAGGGCCGATTGGGAGCGCTGAAGCTTTCTTT.

The chain joins TRBV4-1 to TRBJ1-5, with D perhaps matching TRBD1 (6 bases). This CDR3 spans 17 amino acids. V was shortened by 0 bases and J by 3 bases, with 15 bases between the two germline ends. The V gene's germline CDR1 is MGHRA and CDR2 YSYEKL. The CDR3 loop is CASSQDGGQGYNQPQHF. In nucleotides, the CDR3 is TGCGCCAGCAGCCAAGATGGGGGGCAGGGGTACAATCAGCCCCAGCATTTT.

V is TRBV6-1 and J is TRBJ1-1; the match to TRBD1 covers 8 bases. This CDR3 is 14 amino acids long. Per the germline V gene, CDR1 is MNHNS and CDR2 is SASEGT. V lost 6 bases, J lost 3 bases, and 6 bases stayed unmatched. The CDR3 reads CASRTGVVDTEAFF. Written as DNA, the CDR3 is TGTGCCAGCAGGACAGGGGTGGTGGACACTGAAGCTTTCTTT.

This chain connects TRBV5-1 to TRBJ1-1, with 8 bases fitting TRBD1. Germline values: CDR1 SGHRS, CDR2 YFSETQ. There are 13 residues in the CDR3. V shed 4 bases, J shed 6 bases, and the junction held 5 bases outside the gene matches. CDR3 DNA: TGCGCCAGCAGCCCCAGGGGGCGGGCTGAAGCTTTCTTT. It yields the protein CASSPRGRAEAFF.

V gene TRBV7-2 combines with J gene TRBJ2-3, with TRBD2 matching over 12 bases. The V gene end was trimmed by 5 bases and the J gene end by 5 bases; junction bases not matched to a gene: 8. CDR1 is SGHTA and CDR2 is FQGNSA in the germline V gene. The CDR3 spans 16 residues. DNA for the CDR3: TGTGCCAGCAGCCGTCGGGGACTAGCGGGTGGAGATACGCAGTATTTT. Its protein product is CASSRRGLAGGDTQYF.

This chain joins TRBV6-5 and TRBJ2-5, with D perhaps TRBD1 or TRBD2 (5 bases each). The J call may be wrong; the DNA end is better matched by TRBJ2-7. Germline V gene sequence: CDR1 MNHEY, CDR2 SVGAGI. This CDR3 region has 15 residues. The DNA for the CDR3 is TGTGCCAGCAGTTCGCCCGGGGACGGTGTCTACGAGCAGTACTTC. It codes for CASSSPGDGVYEQYF.

The gene calls are TRBV18 and TRBJ2-5; 8 nucleotides line up with TRBD2. The CDR3 has 15 residues. The V gene end was trimmed by 3 bases and the J gene end by 1 base; junction bases not matched to a gene: 4. Per germline, CDR1 KGHSH and CDR2 LQKENI. CDR3 protein: CASSPNSGAQETQYF. CDR3 DNA sequence: TGTGCCAGCTCACCTAATAGCGGGGCCCAAGAGACCCAGTACTTC. Full variable domain (rest looked up from reference TRBV18 and TRBJ2-5): NAGVMQNPRHLVRRRGQEARLRCSPMKGHSHVYWYRQLPEEGLKFMVYLQKENIIDESGMPKERFSAEFPKEGPSILRIQQVVRGDSAAYFCASSPNSGAQETQYFGPGTRLLVL.

This clone was recorded once. J is TRBJ1-2 and V is TRBV9; the D gene is possibly TRBD1 (6 bases). Trimming took 1 base from V and 5 from J, leaving 12 bases between them. Germline CDR1 and CDR2: SGDLS and YYNGEE. The CDR3 consists of 14 residues. The CDR3 nucleotides are TGTGCCAGCAGCGTAACTCAGGGGAAATATGGCTACACCTTC. It specifies CASSVTQGKYGYTF.

V usage is TRBV28 and J usage is TRBJ2-7, with 7 nucleotides matching TRBD1. Germline loops: CDR1 MDHEN, CDR2 SYDVKM. This CDR3 has 14 residues. The V segment lost 2 bases and the J segment 4 bases; nucleotides outside the gene matches: 5. CDR3 DNA sequence: TGTGCCAGCAGTTTACTGTCCAGGGGGTACGAGCAGTACTTC. Translated: CASSLLSRGYEQYF.